This T cell receptor (beta chain) was observed in a study of identical twins. Whole-study findings and limits: Insertions ran lower in abundant cord blood beta clonotypes, though not in memory repertoires. Sequences that were beta out-of-frame showed weaker excess twin sharing.

This clonotype was counted between two and nine times. Its antigen remains unknown. A universal primer site was added by template switching, and unique molecular identifiers were carried by the cDNA. Via MiXCR, TCRdb re-called the 5' RACE reads, giving one row per CDR3 protein. The repertoire holds approximately 700,000 distinct CDR3 sequences, with around 6.1% as singletons. This receptor was identified in a man between 18 and 35 years old in good health. Specimen: naive T cells sorted from blood.

CDR3 in amino acids: CASSPRAGGEYNEQFF. The CDR3 DNA follows: TGCGCCAGCAGCCCCCGAGCGGGAGGCGAGTACAATGAGCAGTTCTTC. The rearrangement uses TRBV5-1 and TRBJ2-1; 9 nucleotides line up with TRBD2. Germline values: CDR1 SGHRS, CDR2 YFSETQ. This CDR3 spans 16 amino acids. V trimming: 4 bases; J trimming: 4 bases; junction bases outside the gene matches: 9.